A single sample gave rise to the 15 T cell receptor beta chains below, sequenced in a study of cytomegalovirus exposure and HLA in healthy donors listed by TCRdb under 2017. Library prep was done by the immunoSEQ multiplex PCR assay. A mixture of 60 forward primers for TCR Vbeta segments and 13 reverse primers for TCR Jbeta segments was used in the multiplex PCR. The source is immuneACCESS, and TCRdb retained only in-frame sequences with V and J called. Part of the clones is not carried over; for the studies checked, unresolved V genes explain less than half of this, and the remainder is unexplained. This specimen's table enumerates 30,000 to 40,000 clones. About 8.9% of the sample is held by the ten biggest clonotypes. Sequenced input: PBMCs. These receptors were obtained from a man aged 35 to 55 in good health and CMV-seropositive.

CDR3 sequence: CASRVAGEEQFF. The CDR3 DNA follows: TGTGCCAGTAGAGTAGCGGGAGAAGAGCAGTTCTTC. V is TRBV19 and J is TRBJ2-1; 9 bases are a match to TRBD2. Germline trimming cut 6 bases from V and 10 bases from J; bases unmatched to any gene: 4. Germline lookup yields CDR1 LNHDA and CDR2 SQIVND (reference sequence). This CDR3 has 12 amino acids.

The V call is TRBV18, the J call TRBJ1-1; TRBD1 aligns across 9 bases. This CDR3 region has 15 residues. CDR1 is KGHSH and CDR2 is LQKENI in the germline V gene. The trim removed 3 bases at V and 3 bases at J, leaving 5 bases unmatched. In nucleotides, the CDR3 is TGTGCCAGCTCACCGGTGACAGGGGGGGACACTGAAGCTTTCTTT. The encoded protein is CASSPVTGGDTEAFF.

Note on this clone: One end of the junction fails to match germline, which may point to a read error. CDR3 amino acids: CASSVAGTSLFF. CDR3 bases: TGTGCCAGCAGCGTAGCCGGGACTAGCCTGTTCTTC. The genes are TRBV7-6 and TRBJ2-1; 9 bases are shared with TRBD2. Germline V lookup: CDR1 SGHVS, CDR2 FNYEAQ. CDR3 length: 12 residues.

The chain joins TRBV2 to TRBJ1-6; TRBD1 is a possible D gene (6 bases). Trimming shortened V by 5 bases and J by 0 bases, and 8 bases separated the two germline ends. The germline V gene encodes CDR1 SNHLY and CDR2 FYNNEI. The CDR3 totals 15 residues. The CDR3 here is CASSRGSSYNSPLHF. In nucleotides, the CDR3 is TGTGCCAGCAGTAGGGGGAGCTCCTATAATTCACCCCTCCACTTT.

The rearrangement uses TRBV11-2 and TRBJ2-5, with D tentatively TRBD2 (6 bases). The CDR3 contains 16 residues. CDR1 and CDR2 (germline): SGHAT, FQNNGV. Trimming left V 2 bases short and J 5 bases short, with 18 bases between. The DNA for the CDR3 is TGTGCCAGCAGCTTAAATGTCGGGGGTGGAGGGGAGACCCAGTACTTC. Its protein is CASSLNVGGGGETQYF.

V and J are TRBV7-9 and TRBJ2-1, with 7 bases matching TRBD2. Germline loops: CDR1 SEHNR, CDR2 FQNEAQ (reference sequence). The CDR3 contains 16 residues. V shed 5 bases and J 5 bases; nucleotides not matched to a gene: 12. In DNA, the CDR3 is TGTGCCAGCAGCCCTACCCGGAGCGGGGAGAACAATGAGCAGTTCTTC. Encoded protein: CASSPTRSGENNEQFF.

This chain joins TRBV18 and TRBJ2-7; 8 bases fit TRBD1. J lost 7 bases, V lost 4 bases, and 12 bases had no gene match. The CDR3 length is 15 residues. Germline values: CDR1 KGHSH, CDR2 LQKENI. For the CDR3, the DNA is TGTGCCAGCTCACTTGGGGGACAGGCCCGAGGGGAGCAGTACTTC. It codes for CASSLGGQARGEQYF.

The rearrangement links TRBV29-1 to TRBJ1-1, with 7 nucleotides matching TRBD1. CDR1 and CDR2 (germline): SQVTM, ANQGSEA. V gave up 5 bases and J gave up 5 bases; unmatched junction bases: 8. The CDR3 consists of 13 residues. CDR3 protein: CSVFRQGGTEAFF. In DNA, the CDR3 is TGCAGCGTTTTTAGACAGGGCGGTACTGAAGCTTTCTTT.

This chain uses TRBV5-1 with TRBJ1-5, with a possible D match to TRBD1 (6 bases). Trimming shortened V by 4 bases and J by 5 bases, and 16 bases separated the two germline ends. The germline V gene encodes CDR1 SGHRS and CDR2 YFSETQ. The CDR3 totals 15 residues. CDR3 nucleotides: TGCGCCAGCAGCCCAAGCGGGGGGCAGGATCAGCCCCAGCATTTT. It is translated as CASSPSGGQDQPQHF. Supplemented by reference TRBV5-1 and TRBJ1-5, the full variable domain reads KAGVTQTPRYLIKTRGQQVTLSCSPISGHRSVSWYQQTPGQGLQFLFEYFSETQRNKGNFPGRFSGRQFSNSRSEMNVSTLELGDSALYLCASSPSGGQDQPQHFGDGTRLSIL.

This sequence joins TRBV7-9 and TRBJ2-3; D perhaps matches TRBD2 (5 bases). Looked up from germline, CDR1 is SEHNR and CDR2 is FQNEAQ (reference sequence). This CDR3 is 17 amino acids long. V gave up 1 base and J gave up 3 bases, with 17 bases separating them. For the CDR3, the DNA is TGTGCCAGCAGCTTAGGAGGAGTTGGCGGGTGGACAGATACGCAGTATTTT. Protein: CASSLGGVGGWTDTQYF.

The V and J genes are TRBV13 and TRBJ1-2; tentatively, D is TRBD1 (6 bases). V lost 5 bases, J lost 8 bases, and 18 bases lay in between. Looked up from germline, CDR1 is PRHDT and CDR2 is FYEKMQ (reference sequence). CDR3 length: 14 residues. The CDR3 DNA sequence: TGTGCCAGCAGCGTACAGGGACACCGTGGGGGCTACACCTTC. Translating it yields CASSVQGHRGGYTF.

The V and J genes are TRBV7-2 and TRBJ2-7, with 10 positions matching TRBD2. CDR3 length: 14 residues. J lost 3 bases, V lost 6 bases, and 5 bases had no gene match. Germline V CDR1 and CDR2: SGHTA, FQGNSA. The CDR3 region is CASRIAGGFYEQYF. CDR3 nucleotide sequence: TGTGCCAGCAGGATAGCGGGAGGATTCTACGAGCAGTACTTC.

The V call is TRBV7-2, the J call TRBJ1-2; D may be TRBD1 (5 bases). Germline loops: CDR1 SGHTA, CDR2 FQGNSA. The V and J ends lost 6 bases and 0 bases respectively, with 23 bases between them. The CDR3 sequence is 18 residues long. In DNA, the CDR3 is TGTGCCAGCAGTTCGACAGTTCTCCATATGGGGTCTAACTATGGCTACACCTTC. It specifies CASSSTVLHMGSNYGYTF.

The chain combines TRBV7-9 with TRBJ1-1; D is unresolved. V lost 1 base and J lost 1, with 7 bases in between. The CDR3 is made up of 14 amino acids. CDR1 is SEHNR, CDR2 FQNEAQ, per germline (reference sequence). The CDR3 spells CASSLEHQNTEAFF. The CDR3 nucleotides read TGTGCCAGCAGCTTAGAACATCAGAACACTGAAGCTTTCTTT.

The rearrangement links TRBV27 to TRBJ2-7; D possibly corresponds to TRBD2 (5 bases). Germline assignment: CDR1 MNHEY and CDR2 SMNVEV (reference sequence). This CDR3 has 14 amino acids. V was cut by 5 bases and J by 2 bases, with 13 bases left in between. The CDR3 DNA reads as TGTGCCAGCAGTCTAACACTAGGCCCCTACGAGCAGTACTTC. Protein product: CASSLTLGPYEQYF.